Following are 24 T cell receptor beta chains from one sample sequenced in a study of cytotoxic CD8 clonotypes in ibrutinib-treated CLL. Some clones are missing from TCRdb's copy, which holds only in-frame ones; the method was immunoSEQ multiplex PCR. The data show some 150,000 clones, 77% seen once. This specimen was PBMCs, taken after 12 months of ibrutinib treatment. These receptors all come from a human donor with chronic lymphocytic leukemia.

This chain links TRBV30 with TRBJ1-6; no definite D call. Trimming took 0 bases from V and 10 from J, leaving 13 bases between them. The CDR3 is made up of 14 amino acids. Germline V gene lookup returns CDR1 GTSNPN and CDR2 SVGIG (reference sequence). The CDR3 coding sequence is TGTGCCTGGAGTGTAGACTCCTCGGTGTCACCCCTCCACTTT. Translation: CAWSVDSSVSPLHF. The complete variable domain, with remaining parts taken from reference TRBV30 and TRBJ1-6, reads SQTIHQWPATLVQPVGSPLSLECTVEGTSNPNLYWYRQAAGRGLQLLFYSVGIGQISSEVPQNLSASRPQDRQFILSSKKLLLSDSGFYLCAWSVDSSVSPLHFGNGTRLTVT.

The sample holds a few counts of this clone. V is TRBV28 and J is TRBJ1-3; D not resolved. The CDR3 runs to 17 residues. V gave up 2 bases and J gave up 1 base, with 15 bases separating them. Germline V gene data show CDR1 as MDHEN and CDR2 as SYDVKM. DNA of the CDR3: TGTGCCAGCAGTTTACGCCCCACAGCCCAATCTGGAAACACCATATATTTT. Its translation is CASSLRPTAQSGNTIYF.

The chain's CDR3 is CASSYRITLIPSYEQYF. DNA for the CDR3: TGTGCCAGCAGTTACCGAATCACCCTTATCCCCTCCTACGAGCAGTACTTC. The rearrangement uses TRBV28 and TRBJ2-7; no clear D gene. Germline CDR1 is MDHEN and CDR2 is SYDVKM. V dropped 4 bases and J dropped 0 bases, with 19 bases sitting between them. The CDR3 sequence is 17 residues long. Looking up the rest from reference TRBV28 and TRBJ2-7 gives the full variable domain: DVKVTQSSRYLVKRTGEKVFLECVQDMDHENMFWYRQDPGLGLRLIYFSYDVKMKEKGDIPEGYSVSREKKERFSLILESASTNQTSMYLCASSYRITLIPSYEQYFGPGTRLTVT.

The CDR3 DNA sequence: TGTGCCAGCAGCCCGGGACAGGGAGCTGATAGCAATCAGCCCCAGCATTTT. Translated, it gives CASSPGQGADSNQPQHF. The chain carries TRBV28 and TRBJ1-5, with 9 bases identical to TRBD1. Germline V CDR1 and CDR2: MDHEN, SYDVKM. The V and J ends lost 6 bases and 0 bases, in that order; junction bases with no gene match: 9. The CDR3 runs to 17 residues.

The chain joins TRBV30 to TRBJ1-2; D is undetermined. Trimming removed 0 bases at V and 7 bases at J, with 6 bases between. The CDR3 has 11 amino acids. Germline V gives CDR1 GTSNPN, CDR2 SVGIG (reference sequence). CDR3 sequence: CAWSVGGGYTF. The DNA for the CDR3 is TGTGCCTGGAGTGTAGGCGGTGGCTACACCTTC.

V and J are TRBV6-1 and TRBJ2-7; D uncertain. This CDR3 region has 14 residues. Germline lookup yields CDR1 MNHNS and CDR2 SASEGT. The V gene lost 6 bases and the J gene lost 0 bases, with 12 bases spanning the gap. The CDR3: CASSDLGSSYEQYF. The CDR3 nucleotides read TGTGCCAGCAGCGACCTAGGTAGCTCCTACGAGCAGTACTTC.

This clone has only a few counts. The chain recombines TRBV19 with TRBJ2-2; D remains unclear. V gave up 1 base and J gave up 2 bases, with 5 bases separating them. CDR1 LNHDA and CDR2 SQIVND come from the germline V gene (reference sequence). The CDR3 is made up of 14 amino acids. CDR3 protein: CASSIATNTGELFF. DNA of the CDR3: TGTGCCAGTAGTATAGCGACCAACACCGGGGAGCTGTTTTTT. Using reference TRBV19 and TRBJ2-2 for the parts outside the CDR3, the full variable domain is DGGITQSPKYLFRKEGQNVTLSCEQNLNHDAMYWYRQDPGQGLRLIYYSQIVNDFQKGDIAEGYSVSREKKESFPLTVTSAQKNPTAFYLCASSIATNTGELFFGEGSRLTVL.

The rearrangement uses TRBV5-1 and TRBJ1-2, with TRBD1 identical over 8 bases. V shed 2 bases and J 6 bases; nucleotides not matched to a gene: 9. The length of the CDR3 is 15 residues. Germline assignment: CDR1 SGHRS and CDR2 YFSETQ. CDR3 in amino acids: CASSFPGQEVDGYTF. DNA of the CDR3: TGCGCCAGCAGCTTCCCGGGACAGGAGGTTGATGGCTACACCTTC.

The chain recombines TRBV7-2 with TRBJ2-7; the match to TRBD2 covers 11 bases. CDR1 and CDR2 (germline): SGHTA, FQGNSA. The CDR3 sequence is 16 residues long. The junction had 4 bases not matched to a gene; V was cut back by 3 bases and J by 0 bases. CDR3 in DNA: TGTGCCAGCAGCTTCGGACTAGCGGGCCACTCCTACGAGCAGTACTTC. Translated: CASSFGLAGHSYEQYF.

CDR3 sequence (DNA): TGTGCCAGCACGATAGGGAGTCAGCCCCAGCATTTT. It is translated as CASTIGSQPQHF. The V call is TRBV28, the J call TRBJ1-5; D remains unclear. This CDR3 has 12 residues. Between the trimmed V and J ends, which lost 7 bases and 6 bases, there was a span of 10 bases. Germline V gene data show CDR1 as MDHEN and CDR2 as SYDVKM.

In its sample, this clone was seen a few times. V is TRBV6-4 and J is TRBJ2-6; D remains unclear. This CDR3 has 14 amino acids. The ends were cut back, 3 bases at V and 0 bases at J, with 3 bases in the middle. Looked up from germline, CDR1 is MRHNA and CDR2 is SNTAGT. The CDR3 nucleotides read TGTGCCAGCAGTGAATCCTCTGGGGCCAACGTCCTGACTTTC. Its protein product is CASSESSGANVLTF.

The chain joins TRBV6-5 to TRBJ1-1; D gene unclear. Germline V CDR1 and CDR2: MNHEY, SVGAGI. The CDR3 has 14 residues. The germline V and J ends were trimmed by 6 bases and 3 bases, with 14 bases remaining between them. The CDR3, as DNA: TGTGCCAGCAGCCCCCCTCCCCCGGACACTGAAGCTTTCTTT. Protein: CASSPPPPDTEAFF.

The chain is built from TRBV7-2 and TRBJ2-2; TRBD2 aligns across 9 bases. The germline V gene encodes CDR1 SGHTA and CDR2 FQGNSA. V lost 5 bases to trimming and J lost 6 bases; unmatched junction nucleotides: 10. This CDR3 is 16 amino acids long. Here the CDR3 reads CASSLRGTSFSGELFF. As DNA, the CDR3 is TGTGCCAGCAGCCTAAGGGGGACTAGCTTCTCCGGGGAGCTGTTTTTT. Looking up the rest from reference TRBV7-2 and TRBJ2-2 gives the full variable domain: GAGVSQSPSNKVTEKGKDVELRCDPISGHTALYWYRQSLGQGLEFLIYFQGNSAPDKSGLPSDRFSAERTGGSVSTLTIQRTQQEDSAVYLCASSLRGTSFSGELFFGEGSRLTVL.

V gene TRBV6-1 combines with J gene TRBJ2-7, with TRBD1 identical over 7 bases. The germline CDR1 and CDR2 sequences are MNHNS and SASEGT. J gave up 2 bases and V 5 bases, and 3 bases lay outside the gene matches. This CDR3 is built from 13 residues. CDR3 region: CASSSTGTYEQYF. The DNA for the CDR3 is TGTGCCAGCAGTTCGACAGGGACCTACGAGCAGTACTTC.

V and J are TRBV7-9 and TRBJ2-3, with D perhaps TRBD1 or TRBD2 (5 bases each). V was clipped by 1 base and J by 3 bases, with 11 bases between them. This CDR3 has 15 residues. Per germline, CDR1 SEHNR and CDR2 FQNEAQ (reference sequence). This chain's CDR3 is CASSLVLGPTDTQYF. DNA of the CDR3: TGTGCCAGCAGCTTAGTTTTGGGACCTACAGATACGCAGTATTTT.

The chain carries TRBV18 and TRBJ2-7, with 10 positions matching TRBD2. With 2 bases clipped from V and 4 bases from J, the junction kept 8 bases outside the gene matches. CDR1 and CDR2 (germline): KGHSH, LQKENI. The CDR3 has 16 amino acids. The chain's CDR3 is CASSPRNGAGGYEQYF. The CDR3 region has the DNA TGTGCCAGCTCACCAAGGAATGGAGCGGGAGGGTACGAGCAGTACTTC.

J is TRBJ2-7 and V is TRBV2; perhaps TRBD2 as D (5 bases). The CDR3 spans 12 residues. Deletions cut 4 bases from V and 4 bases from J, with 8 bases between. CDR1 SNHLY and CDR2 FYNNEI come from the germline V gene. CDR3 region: CASSGEKYEQYF. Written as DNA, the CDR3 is TGTGCCAGCAGTGGGGAGAAGTACGAGCAGTACTTC.

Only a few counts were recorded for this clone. CDR3 residues: CASSLLGRGGADTQYF. The CDR3 nucleotides read TGTGCCAGCAGCTTATTAGGGCGCGGTGGCGCAGATACGCAGTATTTT. The chain recombines TRBV7-2 with TRBJ2-3; D gene ambiguous. The CDR3 contains 16 residues. CDR1 SGHTA and CDR2 FQGNSA come from the germline V gene. Trimming took off 2 bases at V and 4 bases at J, with 16 bases between the two ends.

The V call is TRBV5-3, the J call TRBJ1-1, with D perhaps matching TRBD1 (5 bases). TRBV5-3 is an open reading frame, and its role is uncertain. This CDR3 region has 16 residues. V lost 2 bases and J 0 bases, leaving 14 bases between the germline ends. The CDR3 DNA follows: TGTGCCAGAAGCTTCGGGGGGAACGACATGAACACTGAAGCTTTCTTT. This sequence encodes CARSFGGNDMNTEAFF.

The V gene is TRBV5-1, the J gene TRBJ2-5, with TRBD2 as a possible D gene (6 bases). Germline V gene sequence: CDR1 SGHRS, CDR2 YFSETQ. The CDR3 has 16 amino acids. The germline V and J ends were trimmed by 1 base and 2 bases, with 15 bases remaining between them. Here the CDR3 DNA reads TGCGCCAGCAGCTTGTATCCCGGACGGGGGCAAGAGACCCAGTACTTC. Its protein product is CASSLYPGRGQETQYF.

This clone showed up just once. CDR3 sequence reads: CASSPQGSRVEKTQYF. In nucleotides, the CDR3 is TGTGCCAGCAGCCCCCAGGGCTCGCGCGTCGAGAAGACCCAGTACTTC. The chain couples TRBV7-9 to TRBJ2-5, with D perhaps TRBD1 (5 bases). V was clipped by 5 bases and J by 6 bases, with 22 bases between them. In germline, CDR1 is SEHNR, CDR2 FQNEAQ (reference sequence). This CDR3 contains 16 residues.

CDR3 sequence reads: CAISASYGSYNSPLHF. CDR3 sequence (DNA): TGTGCCATCAGTGCCAGTTATGGATCCTATAATTCACCCCTCCACTTT. The chain joins TRBV10-3 to TRBJ1-6, with D uncertain. The CDR3 extends over 16 amino acids. Trimming pared 4 bases from V and 1 base from J, leaving 11 bases between. The germline gives CDR1 ENHRY, CDR2 SYGVKD.

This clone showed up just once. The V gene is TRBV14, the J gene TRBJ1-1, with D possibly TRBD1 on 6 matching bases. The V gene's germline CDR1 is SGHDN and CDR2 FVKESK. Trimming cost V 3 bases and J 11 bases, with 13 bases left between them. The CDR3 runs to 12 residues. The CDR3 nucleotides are TGTGCCAGCAGCCAGAACAGGGTATCGGCTTTCTTT. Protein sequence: CASSQNRVSAFF.

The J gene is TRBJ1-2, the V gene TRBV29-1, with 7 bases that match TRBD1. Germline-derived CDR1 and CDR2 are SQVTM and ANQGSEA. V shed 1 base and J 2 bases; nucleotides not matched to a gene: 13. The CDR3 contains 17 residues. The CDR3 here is CSVEAKLTGAGNYGYTF. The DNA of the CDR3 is TGCAGCGTTGAAGCCAAGCTTACAGGGGCAGGGAACTATGGCTACACCTTC.